These T cell receptor beta chains were read from a single sample in a study of technical replicates of blood from a few donors. The repertoire was sequenced with immunoSEQ multiplex PCR; TCRdb's copy has only in-frame clones and lacks some. There are some 85,000 clones in the sample; roughly 96% occur only once, and under 0.4% lies in the top ten. The sample taken for sequencing was T cells isolated from PBMCs. The receptors were gathered from a human donor in good health. Each CDR3 is given with its conserved first and last residue.

>TRBV10-3
CASVSVTKTGEKTEAFF
>TRBV30
CAWDSLTGELFF
>TRBV7-6
CASSLAGQTYEQYF
>TRBV19
CASSRGQAGQPQHF
>TRBV5-1
CASSRGQGVFNEQFF
>TRBV5-6
CASSALGAQSNQPQHF
>TRBV29-1
CSVVIPISSYNEQFF
>TRBV11-2
CASSWNVPGIGEKLFF
>TRBV9
CASSFRTGVNGELFF
>TRBV7-2
CASSNPSGESSYEQYF
>TRBV4-1
CASSHPPPDNLTRGGYTF
>TRBV4-1
CASSQDHTSAAYEQYF
>TRBV14
CASSLPRLAGVETQYF
>TRBV19
CASSSKRLMKVRNEQFF
>TRBV6-6
CASSGDRAETEAFF
>TRBV19
CASSIPGLAASYNEQFF
>TRBV15
CATSRDLPGLGVTGELFF
>TRBV5-1
CASSLGDVNTEAFF
>TRBV5-4
CASSLDRATNEKLFF
>TRBV6-5
CASRGPFSYEQYF
>TRBV19
CASSNWLAGGPHEQFF
>TRBV28
CATGTSTGELFF
>TRBV5-4
CASSFDTYEQYF
>TRBV14
CASSQVGQENTEAFF
>TRBV25-1
CASCMPGQTQETQYF
>TRBV29-1
CSVEGIPGQEGSYNEQFF
>TRBV5-1
CASSLASVMPYEQYF
>TRBV7-9
CASSARTSGRRYNEQFF
>TRBV11-2
CASSSQRNEQFF
>TRBV7-3
CASSYLAGDSEQYF
>TRBV5-4
CASSLYGASVTGELFF
>TRBV7-2
CASSLAVGTQYF
>TRBV15
CATSRGREEKLFF
>TRBV6-1
CASSYGQNTEAFF
>TRBV4-1
CASSPGGGLQPQHF
>TRBV10-3
CAISDRSYEQYF
>TRBV9
CASSDNPVKDYEKLFF
>TRBV7-3
CASSTGGDGYTF
>TRBV7-2
CASSLDRAGAVYNEQFF
>TRBV6-5
CASSYGGPYEQYF
>TRBV27
CASSSGPGQGVYEQYF
>TRBV30
CALGQLTNEQYF
>TRBV14
CASSPAGFKEKLFF
>TRBV5-6
CASSLTPAGNEQFF